This T cell receptor (beta chain) was sequenced for a study of cytomegalovirus exposure and HLA in healthy donors. On the study more broadly: Unique TCRs numbering some 80 million, obtained from HLA-typed donors, made up an early data release. Findings of the study overall: One variant, a missense change in DCLRE1C, was linked in a later analysis to TCR beta V- and J-gene trimming.

The CDR3 is 14 amino acids. The germline V gene has CDR1 SGHNT and CDR2 YENEEA. Trimming removed 1 base from V and 6 bases from J, with 13 bases in between. The table lists this clone with a count of one. No antigen is known for it. Vbeta (60) and Jbeta (13) primers were used in the PCR. Assay used: immunoSEQ multiplex PCR; TCRdb lists only in-frame clones, some missing. The table shows fewer than 200,000 clones, with approximately 70% occurring only once. The sequencing input was PBMCs. V gene TRBV11-3 combines with J gene TRBJ2-7; TRBD1 might be the D (6 bases). The sequence was obtained from a man aged 40-49 years in good health and CMV-seropositive. CDR3 bases: TGTGCCAGCAGCTTAGGGGCCGGGACATCCGAGCAGTACTTC. This translates into CASSLGAGTSEQYF.